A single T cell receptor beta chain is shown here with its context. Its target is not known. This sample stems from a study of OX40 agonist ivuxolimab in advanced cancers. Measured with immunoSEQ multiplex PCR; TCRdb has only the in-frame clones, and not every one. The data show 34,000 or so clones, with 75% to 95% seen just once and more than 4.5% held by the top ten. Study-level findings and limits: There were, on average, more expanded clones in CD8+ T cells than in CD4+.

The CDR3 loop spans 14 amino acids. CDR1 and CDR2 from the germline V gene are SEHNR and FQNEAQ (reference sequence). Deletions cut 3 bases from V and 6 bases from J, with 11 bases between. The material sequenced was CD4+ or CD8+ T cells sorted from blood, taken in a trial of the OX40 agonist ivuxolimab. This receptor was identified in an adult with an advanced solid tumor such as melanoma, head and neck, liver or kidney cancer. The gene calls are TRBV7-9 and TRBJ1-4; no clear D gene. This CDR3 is CASSFAPGYEKLFF. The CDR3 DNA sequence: TGTGCCAGCAGCTTTGCCCCGGGGTATGAAAAACTGTTTTTT.